The 28 T cell receptor beta chains given below trace back to one sample, sequenced in a study of CD8 T cells in Susac syndrome. A quantity of about 0.45 to 1 ug RNA underwent reverse transcription using random hexamers. A single record per CDR3 protein comes from TCRdb applying MiXCR to the immunoSEQ multiplex PCR reads. The data show about 130,000 distinct CDR3 sequences, about 94% seen once. The sequencing sample was made of CD4+ T cells from PBMCs. These receptors all come from a human donor with multiple sclerosis.

The rearrangement links TRBV7-9 to TRBJ2-7; TRBD1 matches 9 bases. The ends lost 8 bases at V and 0 bases at J; junction bases unmatched: 8. Germline CDR1 and CDR2: SEHNR and FQNEAQ (reference sequence). This CDR3 is 15 amino acids long. CDR3 amino acids: CASSPGTGSSYEQYF. The DNA of the CDR3 is TGTGCCAGCTCACCCGGGACAGGGAGCTCCTACGAGCAGTACTTC.

This rearrangement joins TRBV20-1 to TRBJ2-5; D gene uncertain. Deletions cut 6 bases from V and 2 bases from J, with 10 bases between. Germline V gene data show CDR1 as DFQATT and CDR2 as SNEGSKA (reference sequence). The length of the CDR3 is 12 residues. Here the CDR3 reads CSARPVQETQYF. The DNA for the CDR3 is TGCAGTGCCCGGCCCGTACAAGAGACCCAGTACTTC.

The J gene is TRBJ2-1, the V gene TRBV12-3 or TRBV12-4; the match to TRBD2 covers 10 bases. V was pared by 2 bases and J by 0 bases, with 7 bases of the junction left unmatched. This CDR3 is 18 amino acids long. The CDR3 is CASSLILAGDRSYNEQFF. The CDR3 coding sequence is TGTGCCAGCAGTTTAATTCTAGCGGGGGACCGCTCCTACAATGAGCAGTTCTTC.

The chain is built from TRBV2 and TRBJ1-3, with D possibly matching TRBD1 (5 bases). This CDR3 is 12 amino acids long. The germline gives CDR1 SNHLY, CDR2 FYNNEI. V lost 6 bases and J 4 bases, leaving 7 bases between the germline ends. DNA for the CDR3: TGTGCCAGCAGAGGGGACGGAAACACCATATATTTT. The encoded protein is CASRGDGNTIYF.

This clonotype came up once. The gene calls are TRBV20-1 and TRBJ2-7; no clear D. This CDR3 is built from 13 residues. Germline V gene sequence: CDR1 DFQATT, CDR2 SNEGSKA (reference sequence). Trimming removed 5 bases from V and 2 bases from J, with 13 bases in between. CDR3 region: CSAPLGSPYEQYF. CDR3 nucleotide sequence: TGCAGTGCTCCTCTCGGTTCTCCCTACGAGCAGTACTTC.

The rearrangement uses TRBV18 and TRBJ2-3; D not resolved. CDR3 length: 14 residues. V was shortened by 0 bases and J by 1 base, with 5 bases between the two germline ends. Germline values: CDR1 KGHSH, CDR2 LQKENI. Here the CDR3 DNA reads TGTGCCAGCTCACCACCGGCAGGCACAGATACGCAGTATTTT. This gives the protein CASSPPAGTDTQYF.

V is TRBV30 and J is TRBJ1-1; 8 nucleotides line up with TRBD1. V lost 3 bases to trimming and J lost 1 base; unmatched junction nucleotides: 4. CDR3 size: 14 residues. The V gene's germline CDR1 is GTSNPN and CDR2 SVGIG (reference sequence). CDR3 region: CAWSRGLPNTEAFF. As DNA, the CDR3 is TGTGCCTGGAGCAGGGGGCTACCGAACACTGAAGCTTTCTTT.

This rearrangement joins TRBV10-3 to TRBJ2-1, with TRBD2 matching 8 bases. Germline V gives CDR1 ENHRY, CDR2 SYGVKD. With 0 bases clipped from V and 9 bases from J, the junction kept 16 bases outside the gene matches. CDR3 length: 18 residues. The CDR3 region has the DNA TGTGCCATCAGTGAGTCTTTAAGGAGTGGGACTAGGGGAACTGAGCAGTTCTTC. Translation gives CAISESLRSGTRGTEQFF.

The CDR3 sequence is CSVEDPQTGYYGYTF. The CDR3 bases are TGCAGCGTTGAAGATCCTCAGACAGGGTACTATGGCTACACCTTC. The rearrangement uses TRBV29-1 and TRBJ1-2; TRBD1 aligns across 7 bases. The germline V gene encodes CDR1 SQVTM and CDR2 ANQGSEA. V trimming: 0 bases; J trimming: 3 bases; junction bases outside the gene matches: 7. The CDR3 loop spans 15 amino acids.

The chain couples TRBV4-2 to TRBJ1-4, with D uncertain. The CDR3 loop spans 18 amino acids. The V gene lost 0 bases and the J gene lost 0 bases, with 14 bases spanning the gap. CDR1 is LGHNA, CDR2 YNFKEQ, per germline. CDR3 sequence (DNA): TGTGCCAGCAGCCAAGAGGATATGCTCTATGCAACTAATGAAAAACTGTTTTTT. This encodes CASSQEDMLYATNEKLFF.

The chain is built from TRBV6-6 and TRBJ1-1; weak D call: TRBD1 (6 bases). In germline, CDR1 is MNHNY, CDR2 SVGAGI (reference sequence). CDR3 length: 16 residues. The V and J ends lost 7 bases and 0 bases respectively, with 18 bases between them. The CDR3 DNA follows: TGTGCCAGCACCCAGGGGTCTGGATTCATGAACACTGAAGCTTTCTTT. Encoded protein: CASTQGSGFMNTEAFF.

The CDR3, as DNA: TGCGCCAGCGCGACTAGCCCAAACACCGGGGAGCTGTTTTTT. Translated: CASATSPNTGELFF. This chain connects TRBV5-1 to TRBJ2-2, with 7 positions matching TRBD2. V was clipped by 7 bases and J by 2 bases; unmatched bases: 5. The CDR3 is 14 residues long. CDR1 is SGHRS and CDR2 is YFSETQ in the germline V gene.

V is TRBV27 and J is TRBJ2-7; 7 bases are a match to TRBD2. The CDR3 spans 14 residues. V shed 2 bases and J 5 bases; nucleotides not matched to a gene: 6. CDR1 and CDR2 from the germline V gene are MNHEY and SMNVEV (reference sequence). The CDR3 is CASSLKTSSDEQYF. The CDR3 DNA sequence: TGTGCCAGCAGTTTAAAGACTAGCAGCGACGAGCAGTACTTC.

This clonotype was recorded only once. The V and J genes are TRBV3-1 and TRBJ1-5, with 9 bases fitting TRBD1. In germline, CDR1 is LGHDT, CDR2 YNNKEL (reference sequence). With V trimmed by 1 base and J by 9 bases, 7 bases remained unmatched. CDR3 length equals 15 residues. In nucleotides, the CDR3 is TGTGCCAGCAGCCAAGCGGACAGGGGCCCAATGCCCCAGCATTTT. It translates to CASSQADRGPMPQHF.

This chain links TRBV7-6 with TRBJ2-5; 9 bases fit TRBD2. The CDR3 has 14 amino acids. The junction had 4 bases not matched to a gene; V was cut back by 3 bases and J by 5 bases. CDR1 SGHVS and CDR2 FNYEAQ come from the germline V gene. CDR3 in DNA: TGTGCCAGCAGCTTGCGGGAGGGCCGGGAGACCCAGTACTTC. It yields the protein CASSLREGRETQYF.

The DNA for the CDR3 is TGTGCCAGCAGCTCACAGGGGAGGGCCTCCTACAATGAGCAGTTCTTC. It codes for CASSSQGRASYNEQFF. V and J are TRBV7-9 and TRBJ2-1; D may be TRBD1 or TRBD2 (7 bases each). Germline CDR1 is SEHNR and CDR2 is FQNEAQ (reference sequence). V was cut by 4 bases and J by 0 bases, with 13 bases left in between. This CDR3 has 16 residues.

The chain couples TRBV2 to TRBJ2-2, with D unresolved. The CDR3 extends over 15 amino acids. V shed 2 bases and J shed 2 bases, with 9 bases lying between them. CDR1 is SNHLY, CDR2 FYNNEI, per germline. CDR3 protein: CASSESTANTGELFF. CDR3 nucleotides: TGTGCCAGCAGTGAATCCACAGCTAACACCGGGGAGCTGTTTTTT.

The V gene is TRBV20-1, the J gene TRBJ1-1; the match to TRBD1 covers 7 bases. The germline V gene has CDR1 DFQATT and CDR2 SNEGSKA (reference sequence). The V segment lost 1 base and the J segment 0 bases; nucleotides outside the gene matches: 8. There are 16 residues in the CDR3. The CDR3: CSARGQGDSMNTEAFF. The CDR3 DNA follows: TGCAGTGCTAGAGGGCAGGGGGATTCCATGAACACTGAAGCTTTCTTT.

The chain carries TRBV5-4 and TRBJ2-2; 7 positions match TRBD1. With V trimmed by 3 bases and J by 4 bases, 0 bases remained unmatched. CDR1 is SGHNT and CDR2 is YYREEE in the germline V gene (reference sequence). CDR3 length equals 13 residues. For the CDR3, the DNA is TGTGCCAGCAGCTGGACAGGCACCGGGGAGCTGTTTTTT. This gives the protein CASSWTGTGELFF.

V is TRBV6-2 or TRBV6-3 and J is TRBJ1-1; D is perhaps TRBD1 (6 bases). V was trimmed by 7 bases and J by 1 base, leaving 16 bases between them. Germline CDR1 reads MNHEY; CDR2 reads SVGEGT. The CDR3 extends over 15 amino acids. The CDR3 DNA follows: TGTGCCAGCACCCAGGCGAGGGGGACGAACACTGAAGCTTTCTTT. Translated, it gives CASTQARGTNTEAFF.

The V gene is TRBV7-9, the J gene TRBJ1-5; D ambiguous. V gave up 8 bases and J gave up 0 bases, with 14 bases separating them. CDR3 length: 15 residues. Germline V lookup: CDR1 SEHNR, CDR2 FQNEAQ (reference sequence). The CDR3 loop reads CASEQGSYSNQPQHF. Here the CDR3 DNA reads TGTGCCAGCGAACAAGGGTCATATAGCAATCAGCCCCAGCATTTT. The entire variable domain, with the rest obtained from reference TRBV7-9 and TRBJ1-5, is as follows: DTGVSQNPRHKITKRGQNVTFRCDPISEHNRLYWYRQTLGQGPEFLTYFQNEAQLEKSRLLSDRFSAERPKGSFSTLEIQRTEQGDSAMYLCASEQGSYSNQPQHFGDGTRLSIL.

J is TRBJ2-5 and V is TRBV5-4, with 10 bases matching TRBD1. This CDR3 has 15 residues. The V segment lost 3 bases and the J segment 0 bases; nucleotides outside the gene matches: 2. Germline CDR1 and CDR2: SGHNT and YYREEE (reference sequence). The CDR3 here is CASSSDRGYQETQYF. CDR3 bases: TGTGCCAGCAGCTCGGACAGGGGGTACCAAGAGACCCAGTACTTC. Drawing the rest from reference TRBV5-4 and TRBJ2-5, the complete variable domain is ETGVTQSPTHLIKTRGQQVTLRCSSQSGHNTVSWYQQALGQGPQFIFQYYREEENGRGNFPPRFSGLQFPNYSSELNVNALELDDSALYLCASSSDRGYQETQYFGPGTRLLVL.

This clonotype was detected once. V and J are TRBV6-5 and TRBJ2-3; 8 positions match TRBD2. Trimming took 3 bases from V and 0 from J; bases not matched to a gene: 11. Per germline, CDR1 MNHEY and CDR2 SVGAGI. The CDR3 totals 18 residues. This CDR3 reads CASSYSLAGSTSTDTQYF. The DNA for the CDR3 is TGTGCCAGCAGTTATTCGCTAGCGGGTTCGACTAGCACAGATACGCAGTATTTT.

The chain has TRBV9 and TRBJ2-7, with 8 bases identical to TRBD1. The V gene's germline CDR1 is SGDLS and CDR2 YYNGEE. V shed 4 bases, J shed 3 bases, and the junction held 6 bases outside the gene matches. CDR3 length: 14 amino acids. The CDR3 here is CASSFDRGGYEQYF. CDR3 DNA sequence: TGTGCCAGCAGCTTCGACAGGGGAGGCTACGAGCAGTACTTC.

The chain employs TRBV12-3 or TRBV12-4 and TRBJ2-2; D is unclear. CDR3 length equals 13 residues. V lost 2 bases to trimming and J lost 5 bases, with 6 bases between them. The CDR3 DNA reads as TGTGCCAGCAGTTTAATAGAGACCGGGGAGCTGTTTTTT. This sequence encodes CASSLIETGELFF.

This chain connects TRBV18 to TRBJ1-1, with D hard to call. Germline CDR1 and CDR2: KGHSH and LQKENI. The length of the CDR3 is 16 residues. Trimming removed 3 bases from V and 1 base from J, with 15 bases in between. CDR3 in amino acids: CASSPRFATQNTEAFF. CDR3 sequence (DNA): TGTGCCAGCTCACCCCGTTTTGCGACGCAGAACACTGAAGCTTTCTTT. The entire variable domain, with the rest obtained from reference TRBV18 and TRBJ1-1, is as follows: NAGVMQNPRHLVRRRGQEARLRCSPMKGHSHVYWYRQLPEEGLKFMVYLQKENIIDESGMPKERFSAEFPKEGPSILRIQQVVRGDSAAYFCASSPRFATQNTEAFFGQGTRLTVV.

The chain carries TRBV4-2 and TRBJ1-1, with D tentatively TRBD1 (5 bases). Germline CDR1 LGHNA, CDR2 YNFKEQ. The CDR3 length is 15 residues. Trimming pared 4 bases from V and 1 base from J, leaving 13 bases between. In DNA, the CDR3 is TGTGCCAGCAGCCGGTCCGGGACGGAGAACACTGAAGCTTTCTTT. This gives the protein CASSRSGTENTEAFF.

The chain combines TRBV5-4 with TRBJ2-6; D unresolved. CDR1 is SGHNT, CDR2 YYREEE, per germline (reference sequence). This CDR3 is 15 amino acids long. V was trimmed by 5 bases and J by 2 bases, leaving 11 bases between them. CDR3 bases: TGTGCCAGCAGTTATATAAGGGCTGGGGCCAACGTCCTGACTTTC. Translation gives CASSYIRAGANVLTF.